This TCR beta chain was sequenced for a study of cytomegalovirus exposure and HLA in healthy donors. General study results and limits: That first-cohort TCR clusters tended to co-occur in the 90 to 150 validation repertoires was found in a later analysis.

V was shortened by 3 bases and J by 2 bases, with 7 bases between the two germline ends. This CDR3 contains 13 residues. Germline V gives CDR1 SGHAT, CDR2 FQNNGV. Sequenced by immunoSEQ multiplex PCR; TCRdb stores in-frame clones only, minus some. The table shows approximately 97,000 clones, with 85% to 95% occurring only once. The donors were members of the validation cohort comprising over a hundred subjects, separate from the approximately 670-subject first cohort. On this clone itself: Its antigen is not identified.

The chain employs TRBV11-2 and TRBJ1-2, with D possibly being TRBD1 (5 bases). Material for sequencing was PBMCs. The sequence derives from a woman aged 18-29 years in good health and CMV-seronegative. Here the CDR3 DNA reads TGTGCCAGCAGCTTTGCAGGGAACTATGGCTACACCTTC. Protein: CASSFAGNYGYTF.